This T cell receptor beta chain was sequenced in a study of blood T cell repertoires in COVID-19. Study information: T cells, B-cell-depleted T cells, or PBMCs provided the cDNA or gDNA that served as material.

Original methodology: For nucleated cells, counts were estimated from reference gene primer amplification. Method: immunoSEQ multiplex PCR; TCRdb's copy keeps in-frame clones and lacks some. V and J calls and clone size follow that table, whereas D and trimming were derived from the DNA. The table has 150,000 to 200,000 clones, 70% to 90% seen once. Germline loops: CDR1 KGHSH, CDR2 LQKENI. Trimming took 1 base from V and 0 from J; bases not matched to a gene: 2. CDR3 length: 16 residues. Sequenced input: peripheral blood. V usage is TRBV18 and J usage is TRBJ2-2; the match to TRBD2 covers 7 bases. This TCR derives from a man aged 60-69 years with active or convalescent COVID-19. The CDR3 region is CASSPRAGANTGELFF. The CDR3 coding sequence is TGTGCCAGCTCACCACGGGCGGGGGCGAACACCGGGGAGCTGTTTTTT.